The source of this T cell receptor (beta chain) is a study of regulatory T cells in long-lasting Graves disease. Time point described: newly diagnosed GD, antithyroid drugs for less than 3 months. With RNA extracted from PBMCs as input, the TCR library was made. The study's findings and limits: The number of shared public clonotypes was higher in persistent patients (2,741) than new patients (966).

Both iRepertoire HTBI primers and Arm-PCR of CDR3 regions were used to build the TCR beta libraries. TCRdb re-called the multiplex PCR reads with MiXCR, one entry per CDR3 protein. The data contain some 410,000 distinct CDR3 sequences, approximately 16% of them singletons. This clonotype has ten or more counts. The antigen is undetermined. Germline V CDR1 and CDR2: SGDLS, YYNGEE. CDR3 length: 15 residues. Trimming shortened V by 0 bases and J by 5 bases, and 14 bases separated the two germline ends. This same sample was also taken into another study, of T cells in Graves' hyperthyroidism and ophthalmopathy.

Sequenced material: peripheral blood mononuclear cells (PBMCs), taken at new diagnosis, from a patient treated with antithyroid drugs. The rearrangement uses TRBV9 and TRBJ1-1; the D is unclear. The clonotype originates from a woman aged 30 to 39 with Graves disease. The CDR3 region is CASSVAVSIGTEAFF. CDR3 nucleotide sequence: TGTGCCAGCAGCGTAGCGGTCTCCATTGGGACTGAAGCTTTCTTT. Full variable domain (rest looked up from reference TRBV9 and TRBJ1-1): DSGVTQTPKHLITATGQRVTLRCSPRSGDLSVYWYQQSLDQGLQFLIQYYNGEERAKGNILERFSAQQFPDLHSELNLSSLELGDSALYFCASSVAVSIGTEAFFGQGTRLTVV.